Listed below are T cell receptor beta chains from one sample, sequenced in a study of blood T cell repertoires in COVID-19. TCRdb's table, derived via immunoSEQ multiplex PCR, lists solely in-frame clones and lacks some. The sample consists of some 130,000 clones, more than 75% of them appearing once. Sequenced: peripheral blood. These receptors were collected from a man aged 45-65 years with active COVID-19. The CDR3 runs from the conserved cysteine through the conserved F or W. D genes are given only for firm matches. Part of the rows lack a size; the others show once, few, many or a class for expanded clones.

V,size,J,D,DNA,CDR3
TRBV29-1,-,TRBJ1-2,-,TGCAGCGTTGGGCCCGTCGGGGTCTATGGCTACACCTTC,CSVGPVGVYGYTF
TRBV12-3/TRBV12-4,-,TRBJ1-2,-,TGTGCCAGCAGTTTGGGGCAGCTCTATGGCTACACCTTC,CASSLGQLYGYTF
TRBV11-2,-,TRBJ1-3,-,TGTGCCAGCAGCTTAGTCGGTTCTGGAAACACCATATATTTT,CASSLVGSGNTIYF
TRBV5-1,-,TRBJ2-3,-,TGCGCCAGCAGGGACTATTACACAGATACGCAGTATTTT,CASRDYYTDTQYF
TRBV6-5,-,TRBJ2-7,-,TGTGCCAGCAGTTATGGGCACACCTACGAGCAGTACTTC,CASSYGHTYEQYF
TRBV27,-,TRBJ2-1,-,TGTGCCAGCAGTTTATACACTCTAACCGGGACTCAAGTACGGAATGAGCAGTTCTTC,CASSLYTLTGTQVRNEQFF
TRBV4-2,few,TRBJ2-7,TRBD1,TGTGCCAGCAGCCCGGGACAGGGTGCGGCCTACGAGCAGTACTTC,CASSPGQGAAYEQYF
TRBV7-6,once,TRBJ2-3,TRBD2,TGTGCCAGCAGCCTCACGGGGGGGATCACAGATACGCAGTATTTT,CASSLTGGITDTQYF
TRBV6-1,-,TRBJ2-7,-,TGTGCCAGCAGTGAAGTCGGGTCCTACGAGCAGTACTTC,CASSEVGSYEQYF
TRBV6-5,-,TRBJ1-1,TRBD1,TGTGCCAGCAACAGGGGGAACACTGAAGCTTTCTTT,CASNRGNTEAFF
TRBV6-2/TRBV6-3,-,TRBJ2-1,TRBD2,TGTGCCAGCAGTTACCCTTTACTAGCGGGGGCCCTAAATGAGCAGTTCTTC,CASSYPLLAGALNEQFF
TRBV10-2,-,TRBJ2-3,TRBD2,TGCGCCAGCACGACTAGCGGGGGATACACAGATACGCAGTATTTT,CASTTSGGYTDTQYF
TRBV10-3,few,TRBJ2-3,-,TGTGCCATCAAGGGGGGGCTAACCTCGGATACGCAGTATTTT,CAIKGGLTSDTQYF
TRBV19,-,TRBJ1-1,TRBD1,TGTGCCAGTAGTCCCGACCAGACAGGGGGGACTGAAGCTTTCTTT,CASSPDQTGGTEAFF
TRBV3-1/TRBV3-2,-,TRBJ2-5,TRBD2,TGTGCCAGCAGCCAAGATCCAAGGACTAGCGGCTCGGAGACCCAGTACTTC,CASSQDPRTSGSETQYF
TRBV3-1/TRBV3-2,-,TRBJ2-2,-,TGTGCCAGCAGCCGGATCGGAGCGCTGAAAACCGGGGAGCTGTTTTTT,CASSRIGALKTGELFF
TRBV7-3,-,TRBJ2-1,TRBD2,TGTGCCAGCAGCTTAAACGGACTAGCATTTAGCGAGCAGTTCTTC,CASSLNGLAFSEQFF
TRBV3-1/TRBV3-2,-,TRBJ1-6,-,TGTGCCAGCAGCCAACCGTCGGAGGGTTCACCCCTCCACTTT,CASSQPSEGSPLHF
TRBV7-2,-,TRBJ2-1,TRBD2,TGTGCCCGGGGGGATAGCTCCTACAATGAGCAGTTCTTC,CARGDSSYNEQFF
TRBV19,-,TRBJ2-3,-,TGTGCCAGCTCATTGACTTTCACAGATACGCAGTATTTT,CASSLTFTDTQYF
TRBV12-3/TRBV12-4,-,TRBJ2-7,-,TGTGCCAGCGGCCCAGGGCCCTACGAGCAGTACTTC,CASGPGPYEQYF
TRBV18,-,TRBJ2-7,-,TGTGCCAGCTCCAAACCAGGAAGCTCCTACGAGCAGTACTTC,CASSKPGSSYEQYF
TRBV6-5,-,TRBJ1-5,TRBD1,TGTGCCAGCACCTGGACAGGGGGCGGCAATCAGCCCCAGCATTTT,CASTWTGGGNQPQHF
TRBV12-3/TRBV12-4,-,TRBJ1-1,-,TGTGCCAGCTTCGGGGGTTCGAACACTGAAGCTTTCTTT,CASFGGSNTEAFF